What follows are 13 T cell receptor beta chains derived from one specimen sequenced in a study of graft-versus-host responses after intestinal transplantation. Profiling relied on immunoSEQ multiplex PCR, and the TCRdb table lists in-frame clones only, not all of them. The repertoire consists of some 13,000 clones, with just under 85% occurring once and the leading ten covering 20% to 25%. Sequenced here: PBMCs, sampled after intestinal transplantation. The source is a human patient who received an intestinal transplant, so some T cells may come from the graft donor.

The J gene is TRBJ2-1, the V gene TRBV5-1; TRBD2 aligns across 15 bases. V dropped 4 bases and J dropped 7; count of bases not matched to a gene: 6. The CDR3 has 16 residues. Germline values: CDR1 SGHRS, CDR2 YFSETQ. CDR3 in amino acids: CASSLPGTSGRNEQFF. The DNA for the CDR3 is TGCGCCAGCAGCCTTCCCGGGACTAGCGGGAGGAATGAGCAGTTCTTC.

The genes are TRBV21-1 and TRBJ1-1; the D call in the table, TRBD1, was not verified against the DNA. TRBV21-1 is annotated as a pseudogene. The CDR3 loop spans 12 amino acids. For the CDR3, the DNA is TGTGCCAGCAGCAAACAGGGAAGGGGGGCTTTCTTT. Protein product: CASSKQGRGAFF.

This clone was counted a few times. V gene TRBV9 combines with J gene TRBJ2-2; TRBD1 aligns across 8 bases. There are 15 residues in the CDR3. CDR1 and CDR2 (germline): SGDLS, YYNGEE. V was clipped by 3 bases and J by 5 bases; unmatched bases: 6. This CDR3 is CASSEGQGRTGELFF. CDR3 sequence (DNA): TGTGCCAGCAGCGAAGGACAGGGCCGGACCGGGGAGCTGTTTTTT.

CDR3 region: CASSQDRRRRTGSDEQYF. CDR3 in DNA: TGTGCCAGCAGCCAAGATAGACGGAGAAGGACAGGGTCCGACGAGCAGTACTTC. V gene TRBV4-2 combines with J gene TRBJ2-7; 8 nucleotides match TRBD1. The CDR3 has 18 amino acids. The germline CDR1 and CDR2 sequences are LGHNA and YNFKEQ. Trimming removed 0 bases from V and 5 bases from J; junction bases left unmatched: 15.

The chain has TRBV28 and TRBJ1-2; maybe TRBD1 (5 bases). V was clipped by 7 bases and J by 2 bases, with 14 bases between them. The CDR3 loop spans 14 amino acids. The germline CDR1 and CDR2 sequences are MDHEN and SYDVKM. Written as DNA, the CDR3 is TGTGCCAGCATTCAGGGAAACAAAAACTATGGCTACACCTTC. Translation gives CASIQGNKNYGYTF.

The chain is built from TRBV5-1 and TRBJ2-1; possibly TRBD1 or TRBD2 for D (5 bases each). The germline V gene encodes CDR1 SGHRS and CDR2 YFSETQ. V lost 3 bases to trimming and J lost 11 bases, with 12 bases between them. CDR3 length equals 12 residues. The CDR3 DNA sequence: TGCGCCAGCAGCTCGCCCCCGGGGCAGCAGTTCTTC. Protein product: CASSSPPGQQFF.

The V call is TRBV6-4, the J call TRBJ2-1; 11 positions agree with TRBD2. There are 15 residues in the CDR3. The V gene's germline CDR1 is MRHNA and CDR2 SNTAGT. V shed 0 bases, J shed 10 bases, and the junction held 5 bases outside the gene matches. In DNA, the CDR3 is TGTGCCAGCAGTGACTCCTTTTTAGCGGGAGGGGAGCAGTTCTTC. Its translation is CASSDSFLAGGEQFF.

Here the CDR3 DNA reads TGTGCCAGTATGGGGTTTAGCAATCAGCCCCAGCATTTT. Protein: CASMGFSNQPQHF. The chain links TRBV28 to TRBJ1-5; the D is unclear. V lost 9 bases and J 0 bases, leaving 9 bases between the germline ends. This CDR3 is 13 amino acids long. Germline V CDR1 and CDR2: MDHEN, SYDVKM.

CDR3 nucleotide sequence: TGTGCCAGCAGCTTTAATGATCAGCCCCAGCATTTT. Translated, it gives CASSFNDQPQHF. The chain recombines TRBV5-4 with TRBJ1-5; D not resolved. The CDR3 contains 12 residues. Germline V gene lookup returns CDR1 SGHNT and CDR2 YYREEE (reference sequence). V lost 2 bases to trimming and J lost 5 bases, with 5 bases between them.

The gene calls are TRBV5-1 and TRBJ1-1; D unresolved. Germline assignment: CDR1 SGHRS and CDR2 YFSETQ. The CDR3 runs to 15 residues. V lost 2 bases and J 2 bases, leaving 13 bases between the germline ends. DNA of the CDR3: TGCGCCAGCAGCTTCGAGCGTTACCATAACACTGAAGCTTTCTTT. Protein sequence: CASSFERYHNTEAFF.

This chain links TRBV6-5 with TRBJ2-7; D gene ambiguous. The ends were cut back, 5 bases at V and 3 bases at J, with 11 bases in the middle. Germline CDR1 MNHEY, CDR2 SVGAGI. CDR3 length: 13 amino acids. CDR3: CASSTTPYYEQYF. The CDR3, as DNA: TGTGCCAGCAGTACTACACCGTACTACGAGCAGTACTTC.

The rearrangement uses TRBV30 and TRBJ2-7; 8 bases match TRBD1. V shed 1 base and J 7 bases; nucleotides not matched to a gene: 6. From germline, CDR1 is GTSNPN and CDR2 SVGIG (reference sequence). The CDR3 consists of 13 residues. The CDR3 sequence: CAWSEDRAKEQYF. The CDR3 DNA is TGTGCCTGGAGTGAGGACAGGGCGAAGGAGCAGTACTTC.

The chain couples TRBV4-3 to TRBJ2-7; weak D call: TRBD1 (6 bases). V was cut by 1 base and J by 13 bases, with 20 bases left in between. Germline V gives CDR1 LGHNA, CDR2 YSLEER. This CDR3 region has 14 residues. This chain's CDR3 is CASSQGQAGALQYF. CDR3 sequence (DNA): TGCGCCAGCAGCCAAGGACAGGCAGGAGCTCTCCAATACTTC.